Here is one T cell receptor (beta chain) with its context. Per the study methods: Reference gene primer amplification gave estimated nucleated cell counts. The method was immunoSEQ multiplex PCR; TCRdb's version includes in-frame clones alone and lacks a portion of them. V and J calls and clone size come straight from that table; D and trimming were deduced from the DNA. Altogether roughly 110,000 clones are present, 84% being singletons, with the ten largest covering 11% to 15%. These data are taken from a study of blood T cell repertoires in COVID-19. On the study more broadly: Some COVID-19 samples were acute and others convalescent; all came from the United States, Italy and Spain. T cells, B-cell-depleted T cells, or PBMCs provided the cDNA or gDNA that served as material.

The CDR3 contains 14 residues. Germline V gene data show CDR1 as LGHNT and CDR2 as FRNRAP. After removal of 5 bases from V and 6 bases from J, the junction contained 8 bases not matched to a gene. The V and J genes are TRBV12-5 and TRBJ2-3, with 7 bases aligning to TRBD1. The sequenced material came from peripheral blood. The clonotype comes from a woman between 55 and 75 years old with acute or convalescent COVID-19. The CDR3 DNA sequence: TGTGCTAGTGGTGCCGACAGGGTTGTGGATACGCAGTATTTT. This codes for CASGADRVVDTQYF.